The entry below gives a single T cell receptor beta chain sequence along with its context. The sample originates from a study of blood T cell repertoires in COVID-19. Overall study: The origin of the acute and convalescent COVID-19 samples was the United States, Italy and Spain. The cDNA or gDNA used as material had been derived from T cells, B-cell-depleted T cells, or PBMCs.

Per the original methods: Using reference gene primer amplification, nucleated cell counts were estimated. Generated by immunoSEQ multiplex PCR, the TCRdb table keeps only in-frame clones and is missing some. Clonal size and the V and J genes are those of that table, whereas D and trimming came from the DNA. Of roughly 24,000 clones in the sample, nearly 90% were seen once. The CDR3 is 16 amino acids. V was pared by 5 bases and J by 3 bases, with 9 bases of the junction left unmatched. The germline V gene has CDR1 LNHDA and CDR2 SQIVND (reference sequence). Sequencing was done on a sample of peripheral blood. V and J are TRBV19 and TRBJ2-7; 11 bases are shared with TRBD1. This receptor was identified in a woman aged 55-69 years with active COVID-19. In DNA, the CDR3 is TGTGCCAGTAGTGCACCCGGGACAGGGGGAGGCTACGAGCAGTACTTC. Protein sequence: CASSAPGTGGGYEQYF.